This TCR beta chain was observed in a study of CD8 T cells in ankylosing spondylitis. MiXCR, applied by TCRdb to the 5' RACE reads, yields one record per CDR3 protein. The sample carries around 180,000 distinct CDR3 sequences, over 10% recorded once. This CDR3 has 14 amino acids. Trimming stripped 9 bases from V and 5 bases from J, with 16 bases between. Germline CDR1 and CDR2: SEHNR and FQNEAQ (reference sequence). This clonotype was counted at least ten times. The chain links TRBV7-9 to TRBJ2-2; weak D call: TRBD1 (7 bases). Sequencing was carried out using blood, either unsorted or a sorted T cell fraction (not recorded which). This clonotype was obtained from a female donor with ankylosing spondylitis or in good health (not recorded which). The CDR3: CARGGTVETGELFF. The CDR3 DNA follows: TGTGCCAGAGGCGGGACAGTCGAGACCGGGGAGCTGTTTTTT.